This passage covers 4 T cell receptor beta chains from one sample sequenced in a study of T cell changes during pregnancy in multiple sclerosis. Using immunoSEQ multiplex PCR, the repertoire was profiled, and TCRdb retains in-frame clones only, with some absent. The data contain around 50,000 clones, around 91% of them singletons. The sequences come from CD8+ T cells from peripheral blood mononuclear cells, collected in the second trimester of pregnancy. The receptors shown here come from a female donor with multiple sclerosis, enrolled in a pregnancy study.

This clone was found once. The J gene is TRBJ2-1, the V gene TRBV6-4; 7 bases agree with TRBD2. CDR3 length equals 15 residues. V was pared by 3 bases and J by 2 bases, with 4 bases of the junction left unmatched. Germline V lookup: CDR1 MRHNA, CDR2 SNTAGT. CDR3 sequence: CASSDTSGTYNEQFF. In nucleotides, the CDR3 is TGTGCCAGCAGTGATACCAGCGGGACCTACAATGAGCAGTTCTTC.

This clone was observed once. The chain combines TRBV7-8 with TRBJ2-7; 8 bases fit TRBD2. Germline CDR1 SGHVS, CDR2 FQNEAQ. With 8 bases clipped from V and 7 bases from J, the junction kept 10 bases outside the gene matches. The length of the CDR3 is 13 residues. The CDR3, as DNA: TGTGCCAGCTCCCCCACAGGGACTAGGGAGCAGTACTTC. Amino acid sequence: CASSPTGTREQYF.

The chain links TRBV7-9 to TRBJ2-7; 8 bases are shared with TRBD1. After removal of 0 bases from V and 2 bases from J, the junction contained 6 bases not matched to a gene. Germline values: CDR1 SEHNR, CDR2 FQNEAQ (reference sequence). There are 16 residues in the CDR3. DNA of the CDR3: TGTGCCAGCAGCTTAGCAGACAGGGGCCCTACCTACGAGCAGTACTTC. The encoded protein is CASSLADRGPTYEQYF.

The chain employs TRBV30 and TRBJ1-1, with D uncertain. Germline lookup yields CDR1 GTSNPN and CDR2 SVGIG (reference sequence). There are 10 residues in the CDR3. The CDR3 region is CGALNTEAFF. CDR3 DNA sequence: TGTGGGGCCCTGAACACTGAAGCTTTCTTT.